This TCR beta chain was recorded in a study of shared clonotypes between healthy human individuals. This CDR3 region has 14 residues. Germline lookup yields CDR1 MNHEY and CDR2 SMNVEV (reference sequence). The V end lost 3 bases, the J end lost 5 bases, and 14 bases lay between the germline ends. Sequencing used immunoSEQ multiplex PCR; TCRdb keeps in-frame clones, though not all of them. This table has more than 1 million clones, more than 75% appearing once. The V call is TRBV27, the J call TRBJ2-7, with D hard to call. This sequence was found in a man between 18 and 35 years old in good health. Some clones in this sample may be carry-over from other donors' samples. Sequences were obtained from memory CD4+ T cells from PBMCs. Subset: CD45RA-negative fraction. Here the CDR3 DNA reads TGTGCCAGCAGTTTCAGTCAGTCCCGACACGAGCAGTACTTC. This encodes CASSFSQSRHEQYF.